Shown below are 4 T cell receptor beta chains from a single sample sequenced in a study of blood T cell repertoires in COVID-19. The protocol was immunoSEQ multiplex PCR, while the TCRdb copy is restricted to in-frame clones and leaves out a portion. The data contain about 20,000 clones, roughly nine tenths of them singletons. The material sequenced was peripheral blood. The source of these receptors is a human donor in a cohort sampled during active COVID-19.

This clone turned up a few times. The chain combines TRBV7-8 with TRBJ2-7; 8 bases align to TRBD1. Trimming at V came to 4 bases and at J to 7 bases, leaving 9 bases not matched to a gene. This CDR3 is 14 amino acids long. Looked up from germline, CDR1 is SGHVS and CDR2 is FQNEAQ. CDR3 amino acids: CASSSGGSLGEQYF. CDR3 coding DNA: TGTGCCAGCAGCTCAGGGGGCAGCCTGGGGGAGCAGTACTTC.

The genes are TRBV5-5 and TRBJ2-2, with D possibly being TRBD2 (5 bases). Trimming shortened V by 2 bases and J by 4 bases, and 12 bases separated the two germline ends. CDR1 is SGHKS, CDR2 YYEKEE, per germline (reference sequence). This CDR3 contains 15 residues. The CDR3: CASSFGEIVTGELFF. CDR3 nucleotide sequence: TGTGCCAGCAGCTTCGGGGAGATAGTCACCGGGGAGCTGTTTTTT. Filled out from reference TRBV5-5 and TRBJ2-2, the complete variable domain reads DAGVTQSPTHLIKTRGQQVTLRCSPISGHKSVSWYQQVLGQGPQFIFQYYEKEERGRGNFPDRFSARQFPNYSSELNVNALLLGDSALYLCASSFGEIVTGELFFGEGSRLTVL.

J is TRBJ1-3 and V is TRBV19; possibly TRBD1 for D (5 bases). Germline V CDR1 and CDR2: LNHDA, SQIVND (reference sequence). The length of the CDR3 is 15 residues. V shed 4 bases and J shed 5 bases, with 15 bases lying between them. CDR3 sequence reads: CASSTTFQGRNTIYF. The CDR3 coding sequence is TGTGCCAGTAGTACGACCTTTCAGGGAAGAAACACCATATATTTT.

CDR3 amino acids: CASSFRRYNEQFF. DNA of the CDR3: TGTGCCAGCAGTTTCCGCAGGTACAATGAGCAGTTCTTC. This rearrangement joins TRBV12-3 or TRBV12-4 to TRBJ2-1; D remains unclear. Trimming took 3 bases from V and 4 from J, leaving 7 bases between them. The CDR3 is 13 amino acids.